These 26 T cell receptor beta chains were sequenced from one sample in a study of OX40 agonist ivuxolimab in advanced cancers. Data came from immunoSEQ multiplex PCR; TCRdb stores just in-frame clones and leaves some out. Among tens of thousands of clones listed, around 87% were seen once. Sample: CD4+ or CD8+ T cells sorted from blood, taken in a trial of the OX40 agonist ivuxolimab. The receptors derive from an adult with an advanced solid tumor such as melanoma, head and neck, liver or kidney cancer.

The chain recombines TRBV7-2 with TRBJ2-7; D gene unclear. This CDR3 contains 11 residues. Germline V lookup: CDR1 SGHTA, CDR2 FQGNSA. The V and J ends lost 0 bases and 7 bases respectively, with 4 bases between them. The CDR3: CASSLAEEQYF. CDR3 in DNA: TGTGCCAGCAGCTTAGCGGAAGAGCAGTACTTC.

The chain joins TRBV6-1 to TRBJ1-2; D perhaps matches TRBD1 (5 bases). This CDR3 has 13 residues. Germline CDR1 reads MNHNS; CDR2 reads SASEGT. Trimming cost V 9 bases and J 4 bases, with 15 bases left between them. This chain's CDR3 is CASMSKGTYGYTF. Written as DNA, the CDR3 is TGTGCCAGTATGAGCAAAGGGACCTATGGCTACACCTTC.

The V call is TRBV2, the J call TRBJ1-1; weak D call: TRBD1 (5 bases). Per germline, CDR1 SNHLY and CDR2 FYNNEI. Trimming took 5 bases from V and 0 from J, leaving 13 bases between them. The CDR3 is made up of 15 amino acids. CDR3 in DNA: TGTGCCAGCAGTCCTGGACACAGGATGAACACTGAAGCTTTCTTT. This codes for CASSPGHRMNTEAFF. Variable domain in full (rest from reference TRBV2 and TRBJ1-1): EPEVTQTPSHQVTQMGQEVILRCVPISNHLYFYWYRQILGQKVEFLVSFYNNEISEKSEIFDDQFSVERPDGSNFTLKIRSTKLEDSAMYFCASSPGHRMNTEAFFGQGTRLTVV.

The chain uses TRBV9 and TRBJ2-2; D might be TRBD1 (7 bases). The CDR3 is 15 amino acids. Germline CDR1 reads SGDLS; CDR2 reads YYNGEE. V lost 4 bases and J 4 bases, leaving 14 bases between the germline ends. DNA for the CDR3: TGTGCCAGCAGCCAGGGGGTAGCGGCCACCGGGGAGCTGTTTTTT. Encoded protein: CASSQGVAATGELFF.

The V call is TRBV7-2, the J call TRBJ1-5; maybe TRBD1 (5 bases). V lost 1 base and J 6 bases, leaving 7 bases between the germline ends. Germline CDR1 reads SGHTA; CDR2 reads FQGNSA. The CDR3 has 13 residues. CDR3 sequence (DNA): TGTGCCAGCAGCTTAGGAGGGGCTCAGCCCCAGCATTTT. Amino acids: CASSLGGAQPQHF. The full variable domain, with the rest looked up from reference TRBV7-2 and TRBJ1-5, is GAGVSQSPSNKVTEKGKDVELRCDPISGHTALYWYRQSLGQGLEFLIYFQGNSAPDKSGLPSDRFSAERTGGSVSTLTIQRTQQEDSAVYLCASSLGGAQPQHFGDGTRLSIL.

The chain couples TRBV28 to TRBJ1-4; possibly TRBD1 for D (6 bases). The germline V gene encodes CDR1 MDHEN and CDR2 SYDVKM. V shed 6 bases and J shed 1 base, with 9 bases lying between them. The CDR3 is made up of 14 amino acids. CDR3 residues: CASSPGVTNEKLFF. The CDR3 coding sequence is TGTGCCAGCAGCCCAGGGGTAACTAATGAAAAACTGTTTTTT.

CDR3 residues: CASSPGLVADIQETQYF. DNA for the CDR3: TGTGCCAGCAGCCCCGGCCTAGTAGCCGATATTCAAGAGACCCAGTACTTC. The chain is built from TRBV4-2 and TRBJ2-5; D remains unclear. The germline V and J ends were trimmed by 4 bases and 2 bases, with 20 bases remaining between them. CDR1 is LGHNA, CDR2 YNFKEQ, per germline. This CDR3 contains 17 residues.

The chain links TRBV7-2 to TRBJ1-5; 9 bases line up with TRBD1. This CDR3 spans 15 amino acids. In germline, CDR1 is SGHTA, CDR2 FQGNSA. Trimming took 3 bases from V and 3 from J; bases not matched to a gene: 3. This CDR3 reads CASSFGTGYNQPQHF. In DNA form, the CDR3 reads TGTGCCAGCAGCTTTGGGACAGGGTACAATCAGCCCCAGCATTTT.

The chain uses TRBV9 and TRBJ2-1, with D possibly being TRBD2 (6 bases). This CDR3 is 13 amino acids long. Germline CDR1 and CDR2: SGDLS and YYNGEE. With 4 bases removed from V and 3 bases from J, the gap between germline ends came to 8 bases. The CDR3 DNA reads as TGTGCCAGCAGCCCGCGGGACTACAATGAGCAGTTCTTC. Protein product: CASSPRDYNEQFF. Based on the CDR3 plus reference TRBV9 and TRBJ2-1, the full variable domain is DSGVTQTPKHLITATGQRVTLRCSPRSGDLSVYWYQQSLDQGLQFLIQYYNGEERAKGNILERFSAQQFPDLHSELNLSSLELGDSALYFCASSPRDYNEQFFGPGTRLTVL.

On this clone: Within the sample, other DNA sequences also encode this same CDR3. The rearrangement joins TRBV19 to TRBJ1-1; 7 bases fit TRBD1. V lost 4 bases and J lost 4; bases outside the gene matches: 6. Germline CDR1 reads LNHDA; CDR2 reads SQIVND (reference sequence). The length of the CDR3 is 14 residues. The CDR3 DNA reads TGTGCCAGTAGTAGAACAGGGGAAGGCACTGAAGCTTTCTTT. Residues: CASSRTGEGTEAFF.

This clone turned up a few times. V usage is TRBV18 and J usage is TRBJ1-5, with 8 positions matching TRBD1. V trimming: 4 bases; J trimming: 5 bases; junction bases outside the gene matches: 4. Germline lookup yields CDR1 KGHSH and CDR2 LQKENI. The CDR3 covers 14 residues. The DNA of the CDR3 is TGTGCCAGCTCACAGGACAGGGAGTATCAGCCCCAGCATTTT. Amino acid sequence: CASSQDREYQPQHF.

The chain couples TRBV5-5 to TRBJ2-7; 7 nucleotides match TRBD1. This CDR3 region has 15 residues. Per germline, CDR1 SGHKS and CDR2 YYEKEE (reference sequence). V was pared by 4 bases and J by 2 bases, with 9 bases of the junction left unmatched. In DNA, the CDR3 is TGTGCCAGCAGCGGCGCCGGGACAGTAGCCTACGAGCAGTACTTC. Protein product: CASSGAGTVAYEQYF.

The chain recombines TRBV19 with TRBJ1-5; 7 nucleotides match TRBD1. This CDR3 is 16 amino acids long. After removal of 5 bases from V and 0 bases from J, the junction contained 7 bases not matched to a gene. Germline V gives CDR1 LNHDA, CDR2 SQIVND (reference sequence). DNA of the CDR3: TGTGCCAGTAGTCTCAGGGGGTCGTATAGCAATCAGCCCCAGCATTTT. It translates to CASSLRGSYSNQPQHF.

This rearrangement joins TRBV11-3 to TRBJ2-5, with TRBD2 as a possible D gene (6 bases). The CDR3 totals 13 residues. Per germline, CDR1 SGHNT and CDR2 YENEEA. Between the trimmed V and J ends, which lost 5 bases and 5 bases, there was a span of 12 bases. CDR3: CASSRGLGETQYF. The CDR3 DNA reads TGTGCCAGCAGCCGGGGACTTGGGGAGACCCAGTACTTC.

The table lists this clone with a count of one. The chain joins TRBV5-1 to TRBJ2-6; possible D gene TRBD1, 6 bases. Germline V gene sequence: CDR1 SGHRS, CDR2 YFSETQ. With 4 bases removed from V and 7 bases from J, the gap between germline ends came to 12 bases. The CDR3 has 14 residues. In DNA form, the CDR3 reads TGCGCCAGCAGCACCGGGACATTAGCCAACGTCCTGACTTTC. Translated, it gives CASSTGTLANVLTF.

Only one count was recorded for this clone. The rearrangement joins TRBV7-3 to TRBJ2-2; the D is unclear. CDR1 SGHTA and CDR2 FQGTGA come from the germline V gene. With 5 bases removed from V and 4 bases from J, the gap between germline ends came to 14 bases. The length of the CDR3 is 15 residues. CDR3 nucleotides: TGTGCCAGCAGCCCCCAAGTATTCGGCACCGGGGAGCTGTTTTTT. As protein: CASSPQVFGTGELFF.

The chain couples TRBV25-1 to TRBJ1-2, with D possibly TRBD1 on 6 matching bases. The V gene lost 5 bases and the J gene lost 4 bases, with 17 bases spanning the gap. CDR1 and CDR2 from the germline V gene are MGHDK and SYGVNS. The CDR3 runs 15 residues. CDR3: CASSSQARGFYGYTF. The CDR3 bases are TGTGCCAGCAGTTCGCAGGCCAGGGGCTTCTATGGCTACACCTTC.

This chain uses TRBV27 with TRBJ2-7; the D is unclear. Trimming shortened V by 2 bases and J by 5 bases, and 19 bases separated the two germline ends. The CDR3 sequence is 16 residues long. Per the germline V gene, CDR1 is MNHEY and CDR2 is SMNVEV (reference sequence). CDR3: CASSLPGVTRRDEQYF. The CDR3 coding sequence is TGTGCCAGCAGTTTACCTGGGGTTACCCGACGTGACGAGCAGTACTTC.

The rearrangement links TRBV7-2 to TRBJ1-3; TRBD1 matches at 7 bases. This CDR3 has 15 amino acids. With V trimmed by 5 bases and J by 4 bases, 8 bases remained unmatched. The germline V gene has CDR1 SGHTA and CDR2 FQGNSA. The CDR3 sequence: CASSPTTGLGNTIYF. The CDR3 nucleotides are TGTGCCAGCAGCCCCACGACAGGGTTGGGAAACACCATATATTTT.

The chain links TRBV4-3 to TRBJ2-3; 8 nucleotides align to TRBD2. With V trimmed by 0 bases and J by 8 bases, 4 bases remained unmatched. The CDR3 is made up of 14 amino acids. CDR1 LGHNA and CDR2 YSLEER come from the germline V gene. CDR3 DNA sequence: TGCGCCAGCAGCCAAGATGGGACTAGTAGTACGCAGTATTTT. Its protein is CASSQDGTSSTQYF.

The chain employs TRBV28 and TRBJ1-4; no clear D. CDR3 length equals 12 residues. Trimming stripped 2 bases from V and 8 bases from J, with 6 bases between. From germline, CDR1 is MDHEN and CDR2 SYDVKM. CDR3: CASSLGSEKLFF. The CDR3 DNA is TGTGCCAGCAGTTTAGGTTCCGAAAAACTGTTTTTT.

The chain links TRBV19 to TRBJ1-1; possible D gene TRBD1, 5 bases. The CDR3 runs to 14 residues. Per the germline V gene, CDR1 is LNHDA and CDR2 is SQIVND (reference sequence). The germline V and J ends were trimmed by 5 bases and 1 base, with 11 bases remaining between them. The CDR3 region is CASSGWGGNTEAFF. CDR3 in DNA: TGTGCCAGTAGTGGATGGGGCGGGAACACTGAAGCTTTCTTT.

The chain couples TRBV6-4 to TRBJ2-3; possibly TRBD2 for D (6 bases). Trimming stripped 0 bases from V and 4 bases from J, with 17 bases between. The V gene's germline CDR1 is MRHNA and CDR2 SNTAGT. CDR3 length equals 17 residues. CDR3 sequence (DNA): TGTGCCAGCAGTGACTCGATCGGGACGGGAGCAGCAGATACGCAGTATTTT. This translates into CASSDSIGTGAADTQYF.

This clone came up a few times. The rearrangement joins TRBV15 to TRBJ1-1; D call uncertain. Germline loops: CDR1 LNHNV, CDR2 YYDKDF (reference sequence). Deletions cut 3 bases from V and 1 base from J, with 12 bases between. The CDR3 length is 15 residues. CDR3 residues: CATSRRGGENTEAFF. CDR3 DNA: TGTGCCACCAGCAGGCGGGGTGGCGAGAACACTGAAGCTTTCTTT.

This chain joins TRBV7-2 and TRBJ2-2; D uncertain. There are 13 residues in the CDR3. In germline, CDR1 is SGHTA, CDR2 FQGNSA. Trimming stripped 5 bases from V and 9 bases from J, with 13 bases between. The CDR3 loop is CASSLDQARELFF. The DNA for the CDR3 is TGTGCCAGCAGCCTTGACCAAGCCCGGGAGCTGTTTTTT.

This chain uses TRBV7-2 with TRBJ1-5, with D uncertain. The V gene's germline CDR1 is SGHTA and CDR2 FQGNSA. CDR3 length: 15 residues. V was cut by 2 bases and J by 3 bases, with 11 bases left in between. The DNA for the CDR3 is TGTGCCAGCAGCTTAAGAGGGAGAGACAATCAGCCCCAGCATTTT. Its protein product is CASSLRGRDNQPQHF.